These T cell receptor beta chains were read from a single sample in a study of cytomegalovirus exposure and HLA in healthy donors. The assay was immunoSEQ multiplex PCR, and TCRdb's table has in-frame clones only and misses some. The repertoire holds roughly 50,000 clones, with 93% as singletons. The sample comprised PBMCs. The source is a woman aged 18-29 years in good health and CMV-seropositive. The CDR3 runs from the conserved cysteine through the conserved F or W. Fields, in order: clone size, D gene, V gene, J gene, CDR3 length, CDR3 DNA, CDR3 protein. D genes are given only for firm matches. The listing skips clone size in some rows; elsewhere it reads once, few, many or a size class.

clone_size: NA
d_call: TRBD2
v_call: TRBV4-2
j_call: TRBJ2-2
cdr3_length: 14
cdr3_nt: TGTGCCAGCAGCCAAGAATCGGGGGGCGGGGAGCTGTTTTTT
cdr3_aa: CASSQESGGGELFF

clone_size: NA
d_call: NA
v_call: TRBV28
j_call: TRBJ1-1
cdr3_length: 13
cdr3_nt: TGTGCCAGCCAGGTTCGAGCCCACACTGAAGCTTTCTTT
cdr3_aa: CASQVRAHTEAFF

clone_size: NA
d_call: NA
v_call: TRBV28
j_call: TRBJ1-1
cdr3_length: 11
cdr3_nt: TGTGCCAGCAGCCTTTTTTCTGAAGCTTTCTTT
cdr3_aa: CASSLFSEAFF

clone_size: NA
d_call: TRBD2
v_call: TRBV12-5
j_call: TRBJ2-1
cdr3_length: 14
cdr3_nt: TGTGCTAGTGGCCCGAAGCGGGGGTACAATGAGCAGTTCTTC
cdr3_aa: CASGPKRGYNEQFF

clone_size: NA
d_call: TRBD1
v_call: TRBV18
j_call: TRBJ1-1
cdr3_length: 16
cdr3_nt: TGTGCCAGCTCACCACAGTCGACAGGGGTGAACACTGAAGCTTTCTTT
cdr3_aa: CASSPQSTGVNTEAFF

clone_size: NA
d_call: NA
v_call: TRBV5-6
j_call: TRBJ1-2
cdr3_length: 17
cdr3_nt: TGTGCCAGCAGCTTGGTCCCGTTTGGTGAGGCTGTCTATGGCTACACCTTC
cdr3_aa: CASSLVPFGEAVYGYTF

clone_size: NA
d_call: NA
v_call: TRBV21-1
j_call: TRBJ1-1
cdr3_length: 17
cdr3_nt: TGTGCCAGCAGCAAAGGGGGGGACAGTCTTTTGAACACTGAAGCTTTCTTT
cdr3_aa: CASSKGGDSLLNTEAFF

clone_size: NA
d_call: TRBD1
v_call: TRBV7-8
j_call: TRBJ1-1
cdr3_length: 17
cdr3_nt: TGTGCCAGCAGCTTAAAGCCTTCGACAGGGATGAACACTGAAGCTTTCTTT
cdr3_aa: CASSLKPSTGMNTEAFF

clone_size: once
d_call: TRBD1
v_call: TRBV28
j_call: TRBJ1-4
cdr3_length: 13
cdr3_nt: TGTGCCAGCAGCGAAGGGACAGAGGAAAAACTGTTTTTT
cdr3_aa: CASSEGTEEKLFF

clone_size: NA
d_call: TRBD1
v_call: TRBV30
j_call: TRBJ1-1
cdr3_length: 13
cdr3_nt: TGTGCCTGGACCAGGACAGGGAACACTGAAGCTTTCTTT
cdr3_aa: CAWTRTGNTEAFF

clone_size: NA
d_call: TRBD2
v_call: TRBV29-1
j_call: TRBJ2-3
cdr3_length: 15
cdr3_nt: TGCAGCGTTGATCAGGGAGCGGGGGGGCCGGATACGCAGTATTTT
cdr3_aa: CSVDQGAGGPDTQYF

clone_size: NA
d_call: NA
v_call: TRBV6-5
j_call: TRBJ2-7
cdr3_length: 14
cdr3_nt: TGTGCCAGCAGTTCAGGGTCGGGCTCCTACGAGCAGTACTTC
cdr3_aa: CASSSGSGSYEQYF

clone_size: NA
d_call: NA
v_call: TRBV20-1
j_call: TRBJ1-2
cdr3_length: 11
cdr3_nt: TGCAGTGCTATCAGGGGTACTGGCTACACCTTC
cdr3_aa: CSAIRGTGYTF

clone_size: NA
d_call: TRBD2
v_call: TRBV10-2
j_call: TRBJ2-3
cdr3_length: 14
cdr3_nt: TGCGCCAGCGAGAGGACTAGCGGGGGAGATACGCAGTATTTT
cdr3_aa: CASERTSGGDTQYF

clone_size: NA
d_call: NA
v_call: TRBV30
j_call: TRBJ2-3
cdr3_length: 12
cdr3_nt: TGTGCCTGGAGAGGGGGAACAGATACGCAGTATTTT
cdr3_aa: CAWRGGTDTQYF

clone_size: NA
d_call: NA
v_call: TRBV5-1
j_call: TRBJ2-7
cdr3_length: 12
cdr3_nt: TGCGCCAGCAGCCCCCAGGGCTACGAGCAGTACTTC
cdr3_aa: CASSPQGYEQYF

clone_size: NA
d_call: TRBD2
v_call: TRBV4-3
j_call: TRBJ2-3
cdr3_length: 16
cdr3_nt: TGCGCCAGCAGCCAAGACGGGACTAGCGGGGTCGGTACGCAGTATTTT
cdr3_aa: CASSQDGTSGVGTQYF

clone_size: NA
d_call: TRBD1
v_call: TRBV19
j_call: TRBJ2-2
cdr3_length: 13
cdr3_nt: TGTGCCACTAGGACAGGGTCCCCCGGGGAGCTGTTTTTT
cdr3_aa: CATRTGSPGELFF

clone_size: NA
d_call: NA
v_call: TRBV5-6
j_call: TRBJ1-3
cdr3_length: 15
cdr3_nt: TGTGCCAGCAGCTTGGTCGGCCAGGATGGAAACACCATATATTTT
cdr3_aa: CASSLVGQDGNTIYF

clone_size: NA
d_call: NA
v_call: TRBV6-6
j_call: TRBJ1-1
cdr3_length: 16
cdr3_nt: TGTGCCAGCAGTAACAATCGACAGGTGTTGAACACTGAAGCTTTCTTT
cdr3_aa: CASSNNRQVLNTEAFF

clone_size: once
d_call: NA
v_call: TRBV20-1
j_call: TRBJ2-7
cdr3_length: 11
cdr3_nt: TGCAGTGCTAGCAGGGTAGAGGAGCAGTACTTC
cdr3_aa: CSASRVEEQYF

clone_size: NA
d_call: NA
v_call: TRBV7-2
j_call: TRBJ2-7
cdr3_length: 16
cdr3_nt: TGTGCCAGCAGCTTAAAGGGGACAAATCCATCCTACGAGCAGTACTTC
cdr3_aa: CASSLKGTNPSYEQYF

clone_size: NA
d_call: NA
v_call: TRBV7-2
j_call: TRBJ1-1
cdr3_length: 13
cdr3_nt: TGTGCCAGCAGCTTAGTCGTGAACACTGAAGCTTTCTTT
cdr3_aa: CASSLVVNTEAFF

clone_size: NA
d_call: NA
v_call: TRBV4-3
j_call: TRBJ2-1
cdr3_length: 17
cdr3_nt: TGCGCCAGCAGCCAAGATCCTCCCTCCAGCTCCTACAATGAGCAGTTCTTC
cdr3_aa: CASSQDPPSSSYNEQFF

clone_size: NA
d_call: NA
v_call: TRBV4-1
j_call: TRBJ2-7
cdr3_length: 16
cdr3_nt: TGCGCCAGCAGCCACCTATCCTCAGGGGTTGCCTACGAGCAGTACTTC
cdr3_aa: CASSHLSSGVAYEQYF

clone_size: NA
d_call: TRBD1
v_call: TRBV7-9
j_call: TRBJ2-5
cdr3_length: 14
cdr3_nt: TGTGCCAGCAGCTCCGGACAGGAGTTGGAGACCCAGTACTTC
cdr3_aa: CASSSGQELETQYF

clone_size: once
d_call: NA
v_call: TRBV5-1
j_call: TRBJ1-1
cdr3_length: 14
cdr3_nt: TGCGCCAGCAGCTTGGCCGCAGGGAACACTGAAGCTTTCTTT
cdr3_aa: CASSLAAGNTEAFF

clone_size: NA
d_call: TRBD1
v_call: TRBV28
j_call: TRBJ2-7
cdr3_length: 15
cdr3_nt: TGTGCCACCACATACGACGGGACAGGGAACGAGGAGCAGTACTTC
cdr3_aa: CATTYDGTGNEEQYF

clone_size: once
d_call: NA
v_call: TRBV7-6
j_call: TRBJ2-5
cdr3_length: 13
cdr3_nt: TGTGCCAGCAGCTGGGACTTCCAAGAGACCCAGTACTTC
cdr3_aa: CASSWDFQETQYF

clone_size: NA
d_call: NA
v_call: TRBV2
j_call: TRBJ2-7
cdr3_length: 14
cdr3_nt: TGTGCCACCCGAGAGGGACTCCGGGCAGCCGAGCAGTACTTC
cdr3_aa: CATREGLRAAEQYF

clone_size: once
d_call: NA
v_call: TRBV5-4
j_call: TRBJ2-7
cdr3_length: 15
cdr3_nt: TGTGCCAGCAGCGAGGGACTTCCAGAGACCTACGAGCAGTACTTC
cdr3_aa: CASSEGLPETYEQYF

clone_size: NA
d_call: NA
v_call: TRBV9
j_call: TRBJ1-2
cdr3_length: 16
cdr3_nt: TGTGCCAGCAGCCCTCTACGGGCAGGGGTTAGTGCCGGCTACACCTTC
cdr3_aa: CASSPLRAGVSAGYTF